This TCR beta chain was recovered during a study of blood T cell repertoires in COVID-19. About the study: The samples span acute and convalescent COVID-19 from the United States, Italy and Spain. T cells, B-cell-depleted T cells, or PBMCs provided the cDNA or gDNA that served as material.

In the study's own analysis: Reference gene primer amplification in the assay estimated nucleated cell counts. Clones were sequenced by immunoSEQ multiplex PCR, and TCRdb holds only the in-frame ones, with some missing. D and trimming were read from the DNA, whereas the V and J calls and clone size are those reported in that table. The data show approximately 110,000 clones, with 70% to 90% seen just once and 2.1% held by the top ten. V was pared by 1 base and J by 1 base, with 2 bases of the junction left unmatched. The CDR3 is 15 amino acids. Germline V lookup: CDR1 SEHNR, CDR2 FQNEAQ (reference sequence).

The J gene is TRBJ2-3, the V gene TRBV7-9; TRBD1 agrees at 7 bases. The sequenced sample consisted of peripheral blood. The source is a human donor in a cohort sampled during active COVID-19. CDR3 in amino acids: CASSLVQGGTDTQYF. In nucleotides, the CDR3 is TGTGCCAGCAGCTTAGTTCAGGGGGGCACAGATACGCAGTATTTT.